Below are 18 T cell receptor beta chains sequenced from a single sample in a study of cytomegalovirus exposure and HLA in healthy donors. 60 Vbeta and 13 Jbeta primers were used in PCR. Data came from immunoSEQ multiplex PCR; TCRdb stores just in-frame clones and leaves some out. Its clone listing holds 30,000 to 40,000 clones. The sequenced sample consisted of PBMCs. The receptors derive from a human donor in good health.

The chain couples TRBV19 to TRBJ1-5, with D possibly TRBD1 on 6 matching bases. Per germline, CDR1 LNHDA and CDR2 SQIVND (reference sequence). Trimming stripped 5 bases from V and 6 bases from J, with 17 bases between. The CDR3 is 15 residues long. In nucleotides, the CDR3 is TGTGCCAGTAGTGCTGCAGGGGTATACGTTCAGCCCCAGCATTTT. The encoded protein is CASSAAGVYVQPQHF.

The chain couples TRBV9 to TRBJ2-7, with TRBD2 matching 9 bases. CDR3 size: 14 residues. Germline loops: CDR1 SGDLS, CDR2 YYNGEE. V dropped 4 bases and J dropped 7; count of bases not matched to a gene: 9. CDR3 DNA sequence: TGTGCCAGCAGCTCCGGACTAGCGTCGGGAGAGCAGTACTTC. It encodes CASSSGLASGEQYF.

The chain links TRBV21-1 to TRBJ1-1. TRBV21-1 is termed a pseudogene. This CDR3 region has 14 residues. This chain's CDR3 is CASSKKGENTEAFF. In nucleotides, the CDR3 is TGTGCCAGCAGCAAAAAGGGAGAGAACACTGAAGCTTTCTTT.

The chain recombines TRBV9 with TRBJ1-2; D might be TRBD1 (5 bases). V shed 0 bases and J shed 3 bases, with 9 bases lying between them. Germline loops: CDR1 SGDLS, CDR2 YYNGEE. The CDR3 runs to 14 residues. The CDR3 sequence is CASSVGGRDYGYTF. The CDR3, as DNA: TGTGCCAGCAGCGTAGGGGGGAGGGACTATGGCTACACCTTC. The full variable domain, rest sourced from reference TRBV9 and TRBJ1-2, is DSGVTQTPKHLITATGQRVTLRCSPRSGDLSVYWYQQSLDQGLQFLIQYYNGEERAKGNILERFSAQQFPDLHSELNLSSLELGDSALYFCASSVGGRDYGYTFGSGTRLTVV.

The CDR3 reads CASSELDSSPLHF. The DNA of the CDR3 is TGTGCCAGCAGTGAATTAGACAGTTCACCCCTCCACTTT. V usage is TRBV25-1 and J usage is TRBJ1-6; possibly TRBD1 for D (5 bases). Germline V gives CDR1 MGHDK, CDR2 SYGVNS. The germline V and J ends were trimmed by 1 base and 9 bases, with 7 bases remaining between them. This CDR3 is 13 amino acids long. The full variable domain, rest sourced from reference TRBV25-1 and TRBJ1-6, is EADIYQTPRYLVIGTGKKITLECSQTMGHDKMYWYQQDPGMELHLIHYSYGVNSTEKGDLSSESTVSRIRTEHFPLTLESARPSHTSQYLCASSELDSSPLHFGNGTRLTVT.

The rearrangement links TRBV30 to TRBJ2-1; a possible D gene is TRBD1 (5 bases). Deletions cut 8 bases from V and 5 bases from J, with 13 bases between. Per germline, CDR1 GTSNPN and CDR2 SVGIG (reference sequence). The length of the CDR3 is 12 residues. The CDR3 DNA sequence: TGTGCCATATCTAGGGGTGACAATGAGCAGTTCTTC. Translated: CAISRGDNEQFF.

The gene calls are TRBV9 and TRBJ1-4; TRBD1 might be the D (5 bases). V lost 0 bases to trimming and J lost 8 bases, with 11 bases between them. Germline-derived CDR1 and CDR2 are SGDLS and YYNGEE. This CDR3 spans 14 amino acids. CDR3: CASSVGVGGEKLFF. The DNA of the CDR3 is TGTGCCAGCAGCGTAGGGGTCGGGGGGGAAAAACTGTTTTTT.

The chain joins TRBV7-9 to TRBJ1-3; D is perhaps TRBD1 (5 bases). Germline CDR1 and CDR2: SEHNR and FQNEAQ (reference sequence). The CDR3 runs 17 residues. V lost 4 bases and J lost 0, with 16 bases in between. CDR3 amino acids: CASSSYGGSDSGNTIYF. In nucleotides, the CDR3 is TGTGCCAGCAGCTCCTATGGGGGGTCCGACTCTGGAAACACCATATATTTT.

The rearrangement links TRBV27 to TRBJ2-1, with TRBD2 matching 7 bases. The V gene end was trimmed by 6 bases and the J gene end by 12 bases; junction bases not matched to a gene: 11. The CDR3 is 13 residues long. Germline V gene data show CDR1 as MNHEY and CDR2 as SMNVEV (reference sequence). CDR3 sequence (DNA): TGTGCCAGCAGCCAACCCCCCGCGGGGGTGCAGTTCTTC. Protein sequence: CASSQPPAGVQFF.

V usage is TRBV18 and J usage is TRBJ1-1; the D is unclear. The V end lost 1 base, the J end lost 5 bases, and 14 bases lay between the germline ends. Germline lookup yields CDR1 KGHSH and CDR2 LQKENI. The CDR3 sequence is 15 residues long. CDR3 coding DNA: TGTGCCAGCTCACCACGCCGCGGCGAGGAGACTGAAGCTTTCTTT. It codes for CASSPRRGEETEAFF. The full variable domain, completed using reference TRBV18 and TRBJ1-1, is NAGVMQNPRHLVRRRGQEARLRCSPMKGHSHVYWYRQLPEEGLKFMVYLQKENIIDESGMPKERFSAEFPKEGPSILRIQQVVRGDSAAYFCASSPRRGEETEAFFGQGTRLTVV.

The rearrangement links TRBV19 to TRBJ1-1; 8 bases match TRBD1. V dropped 5 bases and J dropped 4; count of bases not matched to a gene: 6. Germline lookup yields CDR1 LNHDA and CDR2 SQIVND (reference sequence). This CDR3 contains 14 residues. CDR3 DNA: TGTGCCAGTAGTTTCGGACAGGGTGCCACTGAAGCTTTCTTT. Encoded protein: CASSFGQGATEAFF.

The V and J genes are TRBV29-1 and TRBJ2-7; 14 bases fit TRBD2. Germline CDR1 is SQVTM and CDR2 is ANQGSEA. CDR3 size: 16 residues. V gave up 7 bases and J gave up 1 base; unmatched junction bases: 9. This CDR3 reads CSGGLAGGVGSYEQYF. The CDR3 bases are TGCAGCGGTGGACTAGCGGGGGGAGTAGGTTCCTACGAGCAGTACTTC.

The chain is built from TRBV7-3 and TRBJ2-7; TRBD2 aligns across 8 bases. The CDR3 totals 14 residues. CDR1 is SGHTA, CDR2 FQGTGA, per germline. With V trimmed by 3 bases and J by 4 bases, 5 bases remained unmatched. The CDR3 nucleotides read TGTGCCAGCAGCTTTTTCGGGGGGGCATACGAGCAGTACTTC. It translates to CASSFFGGAYEQYF. Complete variable domain (other parts from reference TRBV7-3 and TRBJ2-7): GAGVSQTPSNKVTEKGKYVELRCDPISGHTALYWYRQSLGQGPEFLIYFQGTGAADDSGLPNDRFFAVRPEGSVSTLKIQRTERGDSAVYLCASSFFGGAYEQYFGPGTRLTVT.

V and J are TRBV5-5 and TRBJ1-2, with a possible D match to TRBD1 (5 bases). V was clipped by 3 bases and J by 0 bases, with 9 bases between them. The CDR3 length is 14 residues. Germline CDR1 reads SGHKS; CDR2 reads YYEKEE (reference sequence). CDR3 region: CASSWVTANYGYTF. In DNA form, the CDR3 reads TGTGCCAGCAGCTGGGTGACAGCTAACTATGGCTACACCTTC.

The chain combines TRBV9 with TRBJ2-1, with 13 nucleotides matching TRBD2. The CDR3 sequence is 16 residues long. The ends lost 5 bases at V and 7 bases at J; junction bases unmatched: 9. Germline CDR1 reads SGDLS; CDR2 reads YYNGEE. CDR3 loop: CASSPRTSGGRNEQFF. The CDR3 bases are TGTGCCAGCAGTCCGAGGACTAGCGGGGGCAGGAATGAGCAGTTCTTC.

V is TRBV7-6 and J is TRBJ1-5, with D uncertain. Looked up from germline, CDR1 is SGHVS and CDR2 is FNYEAQ. The CDR3 sequence is 16 residues long. V was trimmed by 4 bases and J by 9 bases, leaving 22 bases between them. In nucleotides, the CDR3 is TGTGCCAGCAGCTCGTCCTCGGGGATTGAAGGTCGGCCCCAGCATTTT. Protein: CASSSSSGIEGRPQHF. Filled out from reference TRBV7-6 and TRBJ1-5, the complete variable domain reads GAGVSQSPRYKVTKRGQDVALRCDPISGHVSLYWYRQALGQGPEFLTYFNYEAQQDKSGLPNDRFSAERPEGSISTLTIQRTEQRDSAMYRCASSSSSGIEGRPQHFGDGTRLSIL.

V gene TRBV5-6 combines with J gene TRBJ2-3; D may be TRBD2 (6 bases). Germline CDR1 reads SGHDT; CDR2 reads YYEEEE. The CDR3 consists of 17 residues. Trimming shortened V by 0 bases and J by 2 bases, and 16 bases separated the two germline ends. The CDR3 nucleotides are TGTGCCAGCAGCTTGGGGGGCAGGCGGGACTTCACAGATACGCAGTATTTT. This encodes CASSLGGRRDFTDTQYF.

The genes are TRBV30 and TRBJ1-5, with D possibly TRBD1 on 5 matching bases. CDR3 size: 13 residues. Germline CDR1 and CDR2: GTSNPN and SVGIG (reference sequence). V gave up 0 bases and J gave up 6 bases, with 9 bases separating them. CDR3 in amino acids: CAWSVRGGQPQHF. In DNA form, the CDR3 reads TGTGCCTGGAGTGTAAGGGGCGGTCAGCCCCAGCATTTT.